This T cell receptor (beta chain) comes out of a study of Ad26.COV2.S vaccination and SARS-CoV-2 variants. Treatment meaning: some 19 received Ad26.COV2.S at low or high dose, single or two shots; about 5 received placebo; per-sample allocation not given. The samples were gathered on day 63 after the first injection of vaccine or placebo. Donation came from an adult in Boston who was aged 18-55 years. Germline CDR1 and CDR2: KGHSH and LQKENI. Between the trimmed V and J ends, which lost 5 bases and 5 bases, there was a span of 9 bases. This CDR3 contains 12 residues. Measured with immunoSEQ multiplex PCR; TCRdb has only the in-frame clones, and not every one. The table includes a few hundred thousand clones, under 90% detected once.

The J gene is TRBJ2-5, the V gene TRBV18; D uncertain. The sequence came from a person between 18 and 65 years old who received the Ad26.COV2.S COVID-19 vaccine or a placebo. This material consisted of peripheral blood, taken in a trial of Ad26.COV2.S vaccine versus placebo. CDR3 DNA sequence: TGTGCCAGCTCATCCGGGCAGGAGACCCAGTACTTC. This encodes CASSSGQETQYF.